Listed below are T cell receptor beta chains from one sample, sequenced in a study of blood T cell repertoires in COVID-19. The assay was immunoSEQ multiplex PCR, and TCRdb's table has in-frame clones only and misses some. The sample carries around 190,000 clones, approximately 80% recorded once. The sample consisted of peripheral blood. Receptor source: a man aged 60 to 69 with acute or convalescent COVID-19. Both conserved end residues are part of each CDR3. The D gene is left open where the match is weak. Size is stated for part of the rows, as once, few or many counts, or as a class when the clone is expanded.

V	size	D	J	DNA	CDR3
TRBV12-5	.	.	TRBJ1-1	TGTGCTAGTGGCCTCGGACACCTTAACACTGAAGCTTTCTTT	CASGLGHLNTEAFF
TRBV6-6	.	.	TRBJ2-7	TGTGCCAGCAGTTACGAGGGAACCTACGAGCAGTACTTC	CASSYEGTYEQYF
TRBV4-2	.	TRBD1	TRBJ1-6	TGTGCCAGCAGCCCAGGGGACAGCTCCTATAATTCACCCCTCCACTTT	CASSPGDSSYNSPLHF
TRBV15	.	.	TRBJ1-5	TGTGCCACCAGCAGAGGAGTAAATCAGCCCCAGCATTTT	CATSRGVNQPQHF
TRBV6-5	.	.	TRBJ2-7	TGTGCCAGCAGTTACTCCCTTGGGGGGGCGTACGAGCAGTACTTC	CASSYSLGGAYEQYF
TRBV24-1	.	.	TRBJ1-5	TGTGCCACCAGTGACTCAGGAAAGGTACTGCCCCAGCATTTT	CATSDSGKVLPQHF
TRBV3-1/TRBV3-2	few	TRBD1	TRBJ1-2	TGTGCCAGCAGTCGGGACAGGGGGACTAATGGCTACACCTTC	CASSRDRGTNGYTF
TRBV18	.	.	TRBJ1-2	TGTGCCAGCTCACCACCGATGACAGGTCATGGGGGCTACACCTTC	CASSPPMTGHGGYTF
TRBV5-1	.	TRBD2	TRBJ2-5	TGCGCCAGCAGCTTGGCCCTAGCGGGGGGCCCTCAAGAGACCCAGTACTTC	CASSLALAGGPQETQYF
TRBV11-2	.	TRBD2	TRBJ2-7	TGTGCCAGCAGCTTAGTTTGGGGCGGGAGGGCCTACGAGCAGTACTTC	CASSLVWGGRAYEQYF
TRBV19	.	TRBD1	TRBJ1-1	TGTGCCAGTAGCCGAGCAGGGGGCGCGACCACTGAAGCTTTCTTT	CASSRAGGATTEAFF
TRBV19	.	.	TRBJ1-6	TGTGCCAGTAGTATTTCCCCGGGGAATTCACCCCTCCACTTT	CASSISPGNSPLHF
TRBV7-2	.	.	TRBJ1-1	TGTGCCAGCAGCCCAGGTGGCCCCCCGGGAACTGAAGCTTTCTTT	CASSPGGPPGTEAFF
TRBV4-3	.	TRBD1	TRBJ1-2	TGCGCCAGCAGCCGAGCGACCGGGACAGTCGACAACTATGGCTACACCTTC	CASSRATGTVDNYGYTF
TRBV9	medium-sized	.	TRBJ2-1	TGTGCCAGCAGCGTATTGGCCTTAGCGGCCAATGAGCAGTTCTTC	CASSVLALAANEQFF
TRBV7-2	.	.	TRBJ1-2	TGTGCCAGCAGCTTAGGCAGGGGTGGCTACACCTTC	CASSLGRGGYTF
TRBV4-3	.	TRBD1	TRBJ2-7	TGCGCCAGCAGCCAAGATGTACAGGGGCCCTACGAGCAGTACTTC	CASSQDVQGPYEQYF
TRBV13	once	.	TRBJ2-5	TGTGCCAGCAGCCATGAGGTACAAGAGACCCAGTACTTC	CASSHEVQETQYF
TRBV18	.	.	TRBJ1-3	TGTGCCAGCTCACCAACAATCCCCTTATATTTT	CASSPTIPLYF
TRBV4-3	.	TRBD2	TRBJ2-1	TGCGCCAGCAGCCGAACAAGCGGGACTTACAATGAGCAGTTCTTC	CASSRTSGTYNEQFF
TRBV18	.	.	TRBJ1-6	TGTGCCAGCTCAGCGGGTAGGAATTCACCCCTCCACTTT	CASSAGRNSPLHF
TRBV5-1	.	TRBD2	TRBJ2-5	TGCGCCAGCAGCTTGGCGGCTAGCGGGCAAGAGACCCAGTACTTC	CASSLAASGQETQYF
TRBV7-2	.	.	TRBJ1-3	TGTGCCAGCAGCTTAACAACTGGAAACACCATATATTTT	CASSLTTGNTIYF
TRBV19	few	TRBD1	TRBJ1-2	TGTGCCAGTAGTATCTCCCCAGGACAGGGGGATGGCTACACCTTC	CASSISPGQGDGYTF
TRBV6-5	.	.	TRBJ1-1	TGTGCCAGCAGTTACTTGCGGGGGGTCACTGAAGCTTTCTTT	CASSYLRGVTEAFF
TRBV27	.	TRBD1	TRBJ1-1	TGTGCCAGCAGTCTGGACAGGGTCAACACTGAAGCTTTCTTT	CASSLDRVNTEAFF
TRBV6-5	.	.	TRBJ2-6	TGTGCCAGCAGTATCAGGGGCTCTGGGGCCAACGTCCTGACTTTC	CASSIRGSGANVLTF
TRBV11-3	once	TRBD1	TRBJ2-2	TGTGCCAGCAGCCGGGACAGGGGACCAACCGGGGAGCTGTTTTTT	CASSRDRGPTGELFF
TRBV18	.	TRBD1	TRBJ2-7	TGTGCCAGCTCACCCGACAGGGACTCCTACGAGCAGTACTTC	CASSPDRDSYEQYF
TRBV2	.	TRBD1	TRBJ2-3	TGTGCCAGCAGTGTGACATTTAGGGGGCTCGATACGCAGTATTTT	CASSVTFRGLDTQYF